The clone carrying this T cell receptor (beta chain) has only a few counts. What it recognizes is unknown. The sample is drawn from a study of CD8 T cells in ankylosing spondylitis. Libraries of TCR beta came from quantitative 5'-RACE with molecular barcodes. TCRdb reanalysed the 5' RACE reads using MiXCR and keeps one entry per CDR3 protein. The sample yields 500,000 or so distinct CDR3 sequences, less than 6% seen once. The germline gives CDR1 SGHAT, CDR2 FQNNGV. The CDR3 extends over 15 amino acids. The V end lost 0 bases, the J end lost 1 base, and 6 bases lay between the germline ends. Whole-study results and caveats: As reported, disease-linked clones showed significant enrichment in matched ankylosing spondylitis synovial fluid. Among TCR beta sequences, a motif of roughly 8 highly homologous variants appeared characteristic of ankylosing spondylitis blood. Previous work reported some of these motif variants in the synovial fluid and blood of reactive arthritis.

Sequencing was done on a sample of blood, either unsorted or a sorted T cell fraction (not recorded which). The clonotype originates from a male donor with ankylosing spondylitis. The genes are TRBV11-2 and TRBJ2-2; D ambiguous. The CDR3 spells CASSLDLWNTGELFF. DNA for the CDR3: TGTGCCAGCAGCTTAGACCTCTGGAACACCGGGGAGCTGTTTTTT.